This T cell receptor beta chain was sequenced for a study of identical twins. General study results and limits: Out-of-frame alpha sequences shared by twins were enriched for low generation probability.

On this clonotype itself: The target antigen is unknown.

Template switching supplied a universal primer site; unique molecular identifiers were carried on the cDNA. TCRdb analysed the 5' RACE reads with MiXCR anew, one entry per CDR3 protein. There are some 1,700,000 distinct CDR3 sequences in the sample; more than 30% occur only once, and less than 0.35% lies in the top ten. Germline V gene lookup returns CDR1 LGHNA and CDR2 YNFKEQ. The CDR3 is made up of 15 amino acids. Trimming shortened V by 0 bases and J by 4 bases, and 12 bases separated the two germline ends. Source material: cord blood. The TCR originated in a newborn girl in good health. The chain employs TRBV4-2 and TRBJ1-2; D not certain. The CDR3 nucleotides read TGTGCCAGCAGCCAAGATCGGAGGGATCCCTATGGCTACACCTTC. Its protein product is CASSQDRRDPYGYTF.